The clone carrying this TCR beta chain was picked up a small number of times. Its antigen is unidentified. The donors, healthy Caucasians from Russia, were aged roughly 6 to 90. The sample belongs to a study of blood T cells in healthy people across ages. CDR1 and CDR2 from the germline V gene are LGHNA and YNFKEQ. The V gene lost 0 bases and the J gene lost 4 bases, with 13 bases spanning the gap. The CDR3 length is 16 residues. The use of a sample-barcoded 5' primer and a J-beta primer mix characterized a second PCR of roughly 7 to 11 cycles. Each single sample gave us at least 2.5 million CDR3-containing paired-end reads. Each CDR3 protein is one row after TCRdb ran MiXCR on the 5' RACE reads. The sample contains around 710,000 distinct CDR3 sequences, roughly 43% of which appear only once. Overall study findings and caveats: Diversity was estimated from one million T cells, and these estimates were considered underestimates.

This receptor was identified in a woman between 55 and 75 years old in good health. The chain carries TRBV4-2 and TRBJ2-1, with a tentative D call TRBD2 (6 bases). The sequenced material came from blood. CDR3 residues: CASSQETSLIYNEQFF. For the CDR3, the DNA is TGTGCCAGCAGCCAAGAGACTAGTCTAATATACAATGAGCAGTTCTTC.